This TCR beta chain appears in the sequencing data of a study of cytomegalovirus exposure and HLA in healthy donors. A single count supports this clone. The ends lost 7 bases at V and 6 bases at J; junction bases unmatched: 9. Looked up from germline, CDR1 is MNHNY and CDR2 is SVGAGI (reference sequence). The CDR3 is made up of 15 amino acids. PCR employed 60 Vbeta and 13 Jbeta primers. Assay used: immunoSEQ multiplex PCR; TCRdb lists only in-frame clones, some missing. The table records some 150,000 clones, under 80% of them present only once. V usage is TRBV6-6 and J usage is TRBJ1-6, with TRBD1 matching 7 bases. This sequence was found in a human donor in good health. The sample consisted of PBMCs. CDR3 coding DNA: TGTGCCAGCACCTTAGACAGGGTCGGTAATTCACCCCTCCACTTT. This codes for CASTLDRVGNSPLHF.